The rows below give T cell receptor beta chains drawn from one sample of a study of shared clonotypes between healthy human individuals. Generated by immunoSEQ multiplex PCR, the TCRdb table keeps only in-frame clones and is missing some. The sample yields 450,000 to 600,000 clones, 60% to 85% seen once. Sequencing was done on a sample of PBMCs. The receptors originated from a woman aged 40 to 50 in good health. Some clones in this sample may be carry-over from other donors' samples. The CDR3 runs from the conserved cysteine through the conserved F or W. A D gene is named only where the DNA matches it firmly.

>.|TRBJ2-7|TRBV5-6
TGTGCCAGCAGCTTAGGCGGGAACTCCTACGAGCAGTACTTC
CASSLGGNSYEQYF
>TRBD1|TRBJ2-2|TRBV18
TGTGCCAGCTCAGCACCACAGGGGTCGACCGGGGAGCTGTTTTTT
CASSAPQGSTGELFF
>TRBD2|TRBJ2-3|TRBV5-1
TGCGCCAGCAGCTTATTAGCGGGAGGGCCTGCAGATACGCAGTATTTT
CASSLLAGGPADTQYF
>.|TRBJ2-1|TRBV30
TGTGCCGGAGAAATCTACAATGAGCAGTTCTTC
CAGEIYNEQFF
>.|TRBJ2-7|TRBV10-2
TGCGCCAGCCGAGGGACGTACACTAAGGAGCAGTACTTC
CASRGTYTKEQYF
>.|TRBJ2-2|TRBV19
TGTGCCAGTAGTATAAGGGGCGGTGGGCGGAGACGTACCGGGGAGCTGTTTTTT
CASSIRGGGRRRTGELFF
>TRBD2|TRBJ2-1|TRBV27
TGTGCCAGCAGTCCCTTCTCTAGCGGCATCCACAATGAGCAGTTCTTC
CASSPFSSGIHNEQFF
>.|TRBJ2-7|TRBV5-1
TGCGCCAGCAGCTTGGCCGGGTTAGATCGGTCCTACGAGCAGTACTTC
CASSLAGLDRSYEQYF
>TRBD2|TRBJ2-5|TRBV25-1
TGTGCCAGCAGTATGACTAGCGGGAGTCGGGAGACCCAGTACTTC
CASSMTSGSRETQYF
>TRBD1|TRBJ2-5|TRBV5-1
TGCGCCAGCAGCTTGACAGGGACAGGGCCGCAAGAGACCCAGTACTTC
CASSLTGTGPQETQYF